This T cell receptor (beta chain) stems from a study of blood T cell repertoires in COVID-19. This clone came up a few times. Sequenced by immunoSEQ multiplex PCR; TCRdb stores in-frame clones only, minus some. The table records 80,000 to 85,000 clones, roughly four fifths of them present only once. The sequencing input was peripheral blood. The origin of this receptor is a human donor in a cohort sampled during active COVID-19.

The CDR3 protein is CASSQVSGLNSPLHF. CDR3 coding DNA: TGCGCCAGCAGCCAAGTGTCAGGGTTGAATTCACCCCTCCACTTT. The rearrangement joins TRBV4-1 to TRBJ1-6; maybe TRBD1 (5 bases). Trimming removed 1 base from V and 7 bases from J, with 11 bases in between. This CDR3 contains 15 residues. Germline V gives CDR1 MGHRA, CDR2 YSYEKL.